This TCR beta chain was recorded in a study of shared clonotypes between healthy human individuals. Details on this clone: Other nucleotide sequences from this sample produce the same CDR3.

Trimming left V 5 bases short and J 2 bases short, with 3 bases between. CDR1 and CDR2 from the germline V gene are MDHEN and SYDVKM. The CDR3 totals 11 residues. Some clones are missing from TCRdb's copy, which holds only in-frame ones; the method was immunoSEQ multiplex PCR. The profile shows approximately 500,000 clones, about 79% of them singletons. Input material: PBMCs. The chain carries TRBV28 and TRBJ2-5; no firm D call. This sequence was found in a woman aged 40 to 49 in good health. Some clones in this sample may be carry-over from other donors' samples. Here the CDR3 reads CASSTQETQYF. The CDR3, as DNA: TGTGCCAGCAGTACTCAAGAGACCCAGTACTTC. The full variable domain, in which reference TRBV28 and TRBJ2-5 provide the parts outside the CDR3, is DVKVTQSSRYLVKRTGEKVFLECVQDMDHENMFWYRQDPGLGLRLIYFSYDVKMKEKGDIPEGYSVSREKKERFSLILESASTNQTSMYLCASSTQETQYFGPGTRLLVL.